The rows below give T cell receptor beta chains drawn from one sample of a study of monozygotic twins with inflammatory bowel disease. TCRdb reanalyzed the 5' RACE reads, giving one entry per CDR3 protein sequence and no DNA. This repertoire includes approximately 140,000 distinct CDR3 sequences. Input material: blood. The source of these receptors is a human donor with ulcerative colitis or Crohn's disease, or a healthy co-twin of an affected twin (not recorded which). Each CDR3 is given with its conserved first and last residue.

>TRBJ1-2|TRBV7-2
CASSLDRYREVKGYTF
>TRBJ2-3|TRBV9
CASSPGGLAGSTDTQYF
>TRBJ2-7|TRBV5-6
CASSLLGTGTYEQYF
>TRBJ2-3|TRBV19
CASSILGQVSDTQYF
>TRBJ1-6|TRBV10-3
CAISEQGPINSPLHF
>TRBJ1-2|TRBV7-8
CASSLVEGYYGYTF
>TRBJ2-7|TRBV20-1
CSANSRLHSYEQYF
>TRBJ2-2|TRBV7-3
CASSLSFGTGATGELFF
>TRBJ2-1|TRBV18
CASSPSSGSYNEQFF
>TRBJ2-3|TRBV7-2
CASSRLGGVDTDTQYF
>TRBJ2-5|TRBV20-1
CSASRDRDETQYF
>TRBJ2-4|TRBV20-1
CSATQTGFGDIQYF
>TRBJ2-1|TRBV7-9
CASSQPGGAYNEQFF
>TRBJ1-5|TRBV7-2
CASSFILGDLNQPQHF
>TRBJ1-6|TRBV5-1
CASSLEGGRSTPLHF
>TRBJ2-6|TRBV12-3/TRBV12-4
CASSWVGSGANVLTF
>TRBJ2-1|TRBV5-1
CASSGGLAGAGNEQFF
>TRBJ1-1|TRBV12-3/TRBV12-4
CASSLGTTEAFF
>TRBJ2-5|TRBV5-1
CASSLGQGKETQYF
>TRBJ2-1|TRBV28
CVANSYNEQFF
>TRBJ1-1|TRBV6-5
CASSYYYTGIGEAFF
>TRBJ2-5|TRBV5-1
CASSLVGTSGETQYF
>TRBJ2-4|TRBV5-4
CASSLLGVPNIQYF
>TRBJ2-2|TRBV20-1
CSARGLDTGELFF
>TRBJ2-3|TRBV5-1
CASSRRTSGEGTDTQYF
>TRBJ1-1|TRBV15
CATSRLTGRVNTEAFF
>TRBJ1-6|TRBV27
CASSLSGYGSYNSPLHF
>TRBJ2-7|TRBV5-1
CASTQGRFSYEQYF
>TRBJ2-1|TRBV6-2/TRBV6-3
CASRKQGLDEQFF
>TRBJ2-7|TRBV10-3
CAISLTGVDEQYF
>TRBJ2-3|TRBV20-1
CSARRGGPDTQYF
>TRBJ2-4|TRBV27
CASSSDRPSAKNIQYF
>TRBJ2-7|TRBV20-1
CSARGPSGGYEQYF
>TRBJ1-2|TRBV3-1
CASSSNEGFNGYTF
>TRBJ2-1|TRBV5-6
CASRVGSSYNEQFF
>TRBJ1-2|TRBV5-1
CASTENQAGGCTF
>TRBJ2-7|TRBV5-1
CASSLLGAGDYEQYF
>TRBJ1-2|TRBV4-3
CASSLTAGAGATNYGYTF
>TRBJ2-7|TRBV20-1
CSASGWDKSYEQYF
>TRBJ1-2|TRBV7-9
CASSLAGQSPNYGYTF
>TRBJ1-1|TRBV7-9
CASSFIQGNTEAFF
>TRBJ2-1|TRBV6-1
CASRPTSGYINEQFF
>TRBJ2-3|TRBV2
CASSEGRGVDTQYF
>TRBJ2-1|TRBV7-2
CASSAGLAGVSYNEQFF
>TRBJ2-5|TRBV20-1
CSAPPGGASRETQYF
>TRBJ2-2|TRBV7-2
CASSLGTSGGTTGELFF
>TRBJ1-4|TRBV9
CASSAVGTNEKLFF
>TRBJ2-3|TRBV7-2
CASSFRVADTQYF
>TRBJ2-1|TRBV5-4
CASSFMGYEQFF
>TRBJ1-2|TRBV10-3
CAISGQGAGYGYTF
>TRBJ2-1|TRBV6-4
CASSDSGGPENEQFF
>TRBJ2-7|TRBV7-9
CASSLGSEGRYSYEQYF
>TRBJ2-7|TRBV19
CASSMTGGPYEQYF
>TRBJ1-5|TRBV7-9
CASSSGGGGQPQHF
>TRBJ2-2|TRBV20-1
CSARAGGYDTGELFF
>TRBJ2-7|TRBV6-5
CASSYSGTTYEQYF
>TRBJ2-5|TRBV7-2
CASSLDHQETQYF
>TRBJ2-7|TRBV5-1
CASSPQQGAGEQYF
>TRBJ1-5|TRBV5-1
CASSLGGDSNQPQHF